Each of the 29 T cell receptor beta chains below was sequenced from the same sample in a study of blood T cells in healthy people across ages. A second PCR of roughly 6 to 12 cycles used a sample-barcoded 5' primer and a J-beta primer mix. TCRdb re-called the 5' RACE reads through MiXCR, storing one row per CDR3 protein. This table has about 1,800,000 distinct CDR3 sequences, 28% appearing once. Specimen: blood. Source of these receptors: a woman aged 30 to 39 in good health.

CDR3 bases: TGTGCCAGCAGCCCTAGTCCCGAGATTCACAATGAGCAGTTCTTC. Translating it yields CASSPSPEIHNEQFF. The chain couples TRBV9 to TRBJ2-1; D not certain. The CDR3 loop spans 15 amino acids. Trimming shortened V by 4 bases and J by 5 bases, and 16 bases separated the two germline ends. CDR1 is SGDLS and CDR2 is YYNGEE in the germline V gene.

The chain couples TRBV7-2 to TRBJ2-6; tentative D call: TRBD2 (6 bases). V lost 6 bases and J 4 bases, leaving 19 bases between the germline ends. Germline CDR1 and CDR2: SGHTA and FQGNSA. The length of the CDR3 is 17 residues. CDR3 DNA sequence: TGTGCCAGCAGGGGAGGCGGACGGCCAGACGGGGCCAACGTCCTGACTTTC. Protein: CASRGGGRPDGANVLTF. The variable domain in full, completed from reference TRBV7-2 and TRBJ2-6, reads GAGVSQSPSNKVTEKGKDVELRCDPISGHTALYWYRQSLGQGLEFLIYFQGNSAPDKSGLPSDRFSAERTGGSVSTLTIQRTQQEDSAVYLCASRGGGRPDGANVLTFGAGSRLTVL.

This clonotype has a handful of counts. The V gene is TRBV6-6, the J gene TRBJ1-5; no clear D gene. The germline V gene encodes CDR1 MNHNY and CDR2 SVGAGI (reference sequence). The CDR3 has 16 residues. V lost 2 bases and J lost 4, with 15 bases in between. The CDR3 DNA reads TGTGCCAGCAGTTACGGTCGTAGGGCGGGGAATCAGCCCCAGCATTTT. The encoded protein is CASSYGRRAGNQPQHF.

In the case of this clonotype: A read error may explain this, as a much larger clone is one base away. The chain employs TRBV7-9 and TRBJ2-5, with 12 bases identical to TRBD1. Near its end, the DNA agrees better with TRBJ2-1, so the J call may be wrong. The CDR3 loop spans 16 amino acids. The germline gives CDR1 SEHNR, CDR2 FQNEAQ (reference sequence). The chain's CDR3 is CASSPRDRGRQETQFF. CDR3 nucleotides: TGTGCCAGCAGCCCTCGGGACAGGGGGCGACAAGAGACCCAGTTCTTC.

This clonotype showed up many times. The gene calls are TRBV29-1 and TRBJ2-1; 11 bases line up with TRBD2. Germline trimming cut 3 bases from V and 10 bases from J; bases unmatched to any gene: 17. The CDR3 spans 17 residues. Per germline, CDR1 SQVTM and CDR2 ANQGSEA. CDR3 nucleotide sequence: TGCAGCGTTGACAAACTAGCGGGAGTCATTGCCTTTGCGGAGCAGTTCTTC. This encodes CSVDKLAGVIAFAEQFF.

J is TRBJ1-2 and V is TRBV7-2, with 7 bases that match TRBD1. Per germline, CDR1 SGHTA and CDR2 FQGNSA. J gave up 3 bases and V 5 bases, and 6 bases lay outside the gene matches. This CDR3 spans 14 amino acids. CDR3 sequence reads: CASSVDRQYYGYTF. CDR3 DNA sequence: TGTGCCAGCAGCGTGGACAGGCAGTACTATGGCTACACCTTC.

V is TRBV3-1 and J is TRBJ1-2, with D hard to call. The CDR3 is made up of 12 amino acids. V was clipped by 1 base and J by 10 bases, with 10 bases between them. Germline values: CDR1 LGHDT, CDR2 YNNKEL (reference sequence). CDR3 sequence: CASSQGQNDYTF. DNA for the CDR3: TGTGCCAGCAGCCAAGGCCAGAATGACTACACCTTC.

There are many counts of this clonotype. The genes are TRBV20-1 and TRBJ2-5, with a possible D match to TRBD2 (6 bases). Per the germline V gene, CDR1 is DFQATT and CDR2 is SNEGSKA (reference sequence). CDR3 length: 15 residues. V lost 3 bases and J 0 bases, leaving 14 bases between the germline ends. CDR3 residues: CSAREASAYQETQYF. The DNA of the CDR3 is TGCAGTGCTAGGGAAGCTAGCGCATACCAAGAGACCCAGTACTTC.

This clonotype has a handful of counts. V gene TRBV27 combines with J gene TRBJ1-1, with D possibly matching TRBD1 (6 bases). Germline V gene lookup returns CDR1 MNHEY and CDR2 SMNVEV (reference sequence). Trimming shortened V by 6 bases and J by 4 bases, and 12 bases separated the two germline ends. The CDR3 extends over 13 amino acids. The CDR3 region is CASRGGLGTEAFF. CDR3 DNA: TGTGCCAGCAGAGGGGGTCTGGGCACTGAAGCTTTCTTT.

This rearrangement joins TRBV20-1 to TRBJ2-7, with a weak D call TRBD2 (6 bases). Between the trimmed V and J ends, which lost 1 base and 7 bases, there was a span of 20 bases. The V gene's germline CDR1 is DFQATT and CDR2 SNEGSKA (reference sequence). This CDR3 comprises 15 residues. The CDR3 region is CSARAPLGGVGEQYF. The CDR3 region has the DNA TGCAGTGCTAGAGCCCCCCTAGGAGGGGTGGGTGAGCAGTACTTC.

The gene calls are TRBV4-2 and TRBJ2-7; perhaps TRBD2 as D (6 bases). The V gene's germline CDR1 is LGHNA and CDR2 YNFKEQ. The CDR3 length is 18 residues. V was clipped by 5 bases and J by 6 bases, with 29 bases between them. The CDR3 is CASSMYPIGGERATEQYF. Here the CDR3 DNA reads TGTGCCAGCAGCATGTACCCCATCGGCGGGGAAAGAGCTACCGAGCAGTACTTC.

The sample holds a few counts of this clonotype. This chain joins TRBV3-1 and TRBJ2-5; D may be TRBD1 (6 bases). The assigned J gene may be wrong: the sequence end matches TRBJ2-7 better. Germline loops: CDR1 LGHDT, CDR2 YNNKEL (reference sequence). The CDR3 has 14 residues. CDR3 DNA sequence: TGTGCCAGCAGCCATGCAGGGGACCCCTACGAGCAGTACTTC. It yields the protein CASSHAGDPYEQYF.

The gene calls are TRBV7-2 and TRBJ2-3, with a tentative D call TRBD2 (7 bases). The germline V gene has CDR1 SGHTA and CDR2 FQGNSA. This CDR3 has 14 residues. The germline V and J ends were trimmed by 5 bases and 5 bases, with 14 bases remaining between them. In DNA form, the CDR3 reads TGTGCCAGCAGCGGGTGGGGGGGGCTAGATACGCAGTATTTT. It codes for CASSGWGGLDTQYF.

Note on this clonotype: A junction end diverges from the germline sequence, so it may reflect a read error. The rearrangement uses TRBV12-3 or TRBV12-4 and TRBJ2-5, with 9 bases fitting TRBD1. CDR3 size: 14 residues. The CDR3 region is CASSPGQGQGTQYF. CDR3 sequence (DNA): TGTGCCAGCAGCCCGGGACAGGGACAAGGGACCCAGTACTTC.

The rearrangement uses TRBV6-5 and TRBJ2-5, with D perhaps TRBD2 (5 bases). The CDR3 consists of 11 residues. The germline CDR1 and CDR2 sequences are MNHEY and SVGAGI. Trimming stripped 6 bases from V and 6 bases from J, with 8 bases between. The CDR3 nucleotides are TGTGCCAGCAGATCGGGAAAGACCCAGTACTTC. Amino acids: CASRSGKTQYF.

This clonotype was observed at least ten times. The chain has TRBV7-2 and TRBJ1-5; D is uncertain. The CDR3 has 13 residues. Trimming pared 3 bases from V and 6 bases from J, leaving 9 bases between. Germline CDR1 reads SGHTA; CDR2 reads FQGNSA. CDR3 amino acids: CASSFEASQPQHF. The CDR3 DNA sequence: TGTGCCAGCAGCTTTGAGGCTAGTCAGCCCCAGCATTTT.

This clonotype has at least ten counts. The CDR3 loop is CASSSPIAKNIQYF. CDR3 in DNA: TGTGCCAGCAGTTCTCCGATAGCCAAAAACATTCAGTACTTC. V gene TRBV6-2 or TRBV6-3 combines with J gene TRBJ2-4, with D hard to call. Trimming took 4 bases from V and 0 from J, leaving 7 bases between them. Germline V gene sequence: CDR1 MNHEY, CDR2 SVGEGT. The CDR3 length is 14 residues.

This clonotype was found a few times. This chain uses TRBV7-9 with TRBJ1-2; no clear D gene. Trimming took off 8 bases at V and 0 bases at J, with 16 bases between the two ends. The germline gives CDR1 SEHNR, CDR2 FQNEAQ (reference sequence). The CDR3 length is 15 residues. CDR3 in amino acids: CASGSYRNSNYGYTF. The CDR3 DNA reads TGTGCCAGCGGGTCATACAGAAACTCTAACTATGGCTACACCTTC.

The rearrangement joins TRBV12-5 to TRBJ2-7; TRBD1 is a possible D gene (6 bases). This CDR3 is built from 17 residues. Germline CDR1 is LGHNT and CDR2 is FRNRAP. V lost 3 bases, J lost 2 bases, and 20 bases lay in between. CDR3 DNA: TGTGCTAGTGGTTTCTTCCCCCCTGACAGGAAGCCCTACGAGCAGTACTTC. Protein product: CASGFFPPDRKPYEQYF. Full variable domain (rest looked up from reference TRBV12-5 and TRBJ2-7): DARVTQTPRHKVTEMGQEVTMRCQPILGHNTVFWYRQTMMQGLELLAYFRNRAPLDDSGMPKDRFSAEMPDATLATLKIQPSEPRDSAVYFCASGFFPPDRKPYEQYFGPGTRLTVT.

As concerns this clonotype: Just one base apart from a much larger clone, this may be a read error. The chain links TRBV20-1 to TRBJ2-7; the match to TRBD2 covers 9 bases. The CDR3 totals 13 residues. The V gene's germline CDR1 is DFQATT and CDR2 SNEGSKA (reference sequence). V lost 4 bases to trimming and J lost 0 bases; unmatched junction nucleotides: 1. CDR3: CSATSGNSYEQYF. DNA for the CDR3: TGCAGTGCTACTAGCGGGAACTCCTACGAGCAGTACTTC.

This chain connects TRBV24-1 to TRBJ2-1; 7 bases agree with TRBD1. Looked up from germline, CDR1 is KGHDR and CDR2 is SFDVKD. V was clipped by 3 bases and J by 4 bases; unmatched bases: 5. The CDR3 extends over 15 amino acids. CDR3 coding DNA: TGTGCCACCAGTGATAAGGGGGCGAATTACAATGAGCAGTTCTTC. This translates into CATSDKGANYNEQFF.

This clonotype occurred many times. This chain links TRBV27 with TRBJ2-5; unclear D gene. CDR3 size: 15 residues. Germline CDR1 reads MNHEY; CDR2 reads SMNVEV (reference sequence). Between the trimmed V and J ends, which lost 8 bases and 0 bases, there was a span of 16 bases. For the CDR3, the DNA is TGTGCCAGCCAATTGGAGAGGCGAGACCAAGAGACCCAGTACTTC. It is translated as CASQLERRDQETQYF.

The chain combines TRBV6-6 with TRBJ1-2, with unresolved D. Germline assignment: CDR1 MNHNY and CDR2 SVGAGI (reference sequence). The length of the CDR3 is 14 residues. V lost 5 bases and J lost 8, with 18 bases in between. The CDR3 region has the DNA TGTGCCAGCAGTCTTAATGGAGTTCGGAACGGCTACACCTTC. Amino acids: CASSLNGVRNGYTF.

This clonotype was seen more than once but under ten times. J is TRBJ2-7 and V is TRBV5-1; D is perhaps TRBD1 or TRBD2 (5 bases each). Germline V CDR1 and CDR2: SGHRS, YFSETQ. V lost 3 bases and J lost 0, with 16 bases in between. The CDR3 covers 16 residues. Written as DNA, the CDR3 is TGCGCCAGCAGCTCGGGGCCAGCGGACTCCTCCTACGAGCAGTACTTC. Translated, it gives CASSSGPADSSYEQYF.

The chain uses TRBV20-1 and TRBJ1-1; 7 bases are shared with TRBD1. J gave up 1 base and V 0 bases, and 5 bases lay outside the gene matches. Germline CDR1 is DFQATT and CDR2 is SNEGSKA (reference sequence). The CDR3 is 15 residues long. The CDR3 here is CSARDPTGRNTEAFF. The CDR3 DNA follows: TGCAGTGCTAGAGATCCGACAGGGAGGAACACTGAAGCTTTCTTT.

V is TRBV6-2 or TRBV6-3 and J is TRBJ2-5; 11 bases map to TRBD2. TRBJ2-7 explains the end of the DNA better; the J call may be wrong. Germline lookup yields CDR1 MNHEY and CDR2 SVGEGT. The CDR3 totals 14 residues. CDR3 in amino acids: CASSSLAGGDEQYF. CDR3 nucleotide sequence: TGTGCCAGCAGTTCTCTAGCGGGAGGAGACGAGCAGTACTTC.

This clonotype has just one count. The rearrangement joins TRBV6-6 to TRBJ1-2, with TRBD1 identical over 9 bases. This CDR3 is built from 14 residues. V dropped 11 bases and J dropped 5; count of bases not matched to a gene: 12. CDR1 and CDR2 from the germline V gene are MNHNY and SVGAGI (reference sequence). The CDR3 region has the DNA TGTGCCGGTGGAGTCGGGACAGGGTTATATGGCTACACCTTC. As protein: CAGGVGTGLYGYTF.

The chain recombines TRBV2 with TRBJ1-5; D gene ambiguous. The CDR3 consists of 12 residues. Germline lookup yields CDR1 SNHLY and CDR2 FYNNEI. The V gene lost 7 bases and the J gene lost 6 bases, with 10 bases spanning the gap. The CDR3 loop reads CASKGNVQPQHF. Here the CDR3 DNA reads TGTGCCAGCAAGGGAAATGTTCAGCCCCAGCATTTT.

Note on this clonotype: At one boundary the junction diverges from the germline segment, which might be a read error. The chain uses TRBV5-1 and TRBJ2-5; 8 nucleotides agree with TRBD1. This CDR3 comprises 14 residues. Germline CDR1 reads SGHRS; CDR2 reads YFSETQ. CDR3 region: CAGSWPGGGETQYF. In DNA form, the CDR3 reads TGCGCCGGCAGCTGGCCAGGGGGCGGAGAGACCCAGTACTTC.